This is a list of T cell receptor beta chains from one sample in a study of CD8 T cells in Susac syndrome. TCRdb itself ran the immunoSEQ multiplex PCR reads through MiXCR, one entry per CDR3 protein. The sample lists roughly 120,000 distinct CDR3 sequences, approximately 93% seen once, with under 0.095% in the top ten. Material: CD4+ T cells from PBMCs. These receptors were taken from a human donor with multiple sclerosis. Each CDR3 is given with its conserved first and last residue. Each record gives: J gene, D gene, clone size, V gene, CDR3 protein, CDR3 DNA. A D gene is named only where the DNA matches it firmly. Clone sizes are given selectively: once, few, many, or a class where the clone is expanded.

TRBJ2-1,.,.,TRBV9,CASSDTGNPSYNEQFF,TGTGCCAGCAGCGACACAGGGAACCCCTCCTACAATGAGCAGTTCTTC
TRBJ2-2,TRBD1,.,TRBV7-6,CASNPTGSLAGELFF,TGTGCCAGCAACCCGACAGGGTCTCTGGCCGGGGAGCTGTTTTTT
TRBJ2-7,.,.,TRBV12-3/TRBV12-4,CASSLPGFHEQYF,TGTGCCAGCAGTTTACCAGGGTTCCACGAGCAGTACTTC
TRBJ2-3,TRBD1,.,TRBV9,CASSSLGGQGADTQYF,TGTGCCAGCAGCTCCCTAGGAGGACAGGGAGCAGATACGCAGTATTTT
TRBJ2-2,.,.,TRBV6-2/TRBV6-3,CASKQGGTGELFF,TGTGCCAGCAAACAGGGTGGTACCGGGGAGCTGTTTTTT
TRBJ1-3,.,.,TRBV30,CAWSPWGISENTIYF,TGTGCCTGGAGCCCTTGGGGGATCTCTGAAAACACCATATATTTT
TRBJ2-3,.,.,TRBV7-3,CASSLTMRDTQYF,TGTGCCAGCAGCTTAACGATGAGAGATACGCAGTATTTT
TRBJ1-6,.,.,TRBV6-6,CASSYGESSPLHF,TGTGCCAGCAGTTACGGAGAGTCCTCACCCCTCCACTTT
TRBJ2-3,TRBD2,.,TRBV20-1,CSASGGASLADTQYF,TGCAGTGCTAGCGGGGGGGCCAGTTTAGCAGATACGCAGTATTTT
TRBJ2-3,.,.,TRBV6-1,CASTDTRSTDTQYF,TGTGCCAGCACAGACACCCGAAGCACAGATACGCAGTATTTT
TRBJ1-4,.,.,TRBV6-5,CANKGEWGRDEKLFF,TGTGCCAACAAGGGAGAGTGGGGGCGTGATGAAAAACTGTTTTTT
TRBJ2-1,TRBD1,.,TRBV20-1,CSASGTGFWVEQFF,TGCAGTGCTAGCGGGACAGGGTTTTGGGTTGAGCAGTTCTTC
TRBJ2-1,.,.,TRBV5-8,CASSLVSEQFF,TGTGCCAGCAGCTTAGTTAGTGAGCAGTTCTTC
TRBJ2-7,TRBD1,.,TRBV19,CASRLQGRDYEQYF,TGTGCCAGTAGGCTACAGGGGCGAGACTACGAGCAGTACTTC
TRBJ1-2,.,once,TRBV9,CASSAAANYGYTF,TGTGCCAGCAGCGCAGCAGCTAACTATGGCTACACCTTC
TRBJ2-7,.,.,TRBV27,CASRRTASYEQYF,TGTGCCAGCAGGAGGACAGCCTCCTACGAGCAGTACTTC
TRBJ2-5,.,once,TRBV3-1,CASSPHGAGYQETQYF,TGTGCCAGCAGCCCTCACGGGGCCGGGTACCAAGAGACCCAGTACTTC
TRBJ2-7,.,once,TRBV4-2,CASSLQIPTGSGSYEQYF,TGTGCCAGCAGCCTACAAATCCCTACCGGGTCGGGCTCCTACGAGCAGTACTTC
TRBJ2-1,TRBD2,once,TRBV5-1,CASSLEASGYNEQFF,TGCGCCAGCAGCTTGGAAGCTAGCGGGTACAATGAGCAGTTCTTC
TRBJ2-7,.,few,TRBV7-8,CASSRAGWEQYF,TGTGCCAGCAGCCGTGCGGGGTGGGAGCAGTACTTC
TRBJ2-7,.,.,TRBV12-3/TRBV12-4,CASSSGLITLEQYF,TGTGCCAGCAGTTCGGGACTCATCACCCTCGAGCAGTACTTC
TRBJ2-3,.,.,TRBV5-1,CASSLGQDSDTQYF,TGCGCCAGCAGCCTCGGGCAGGATTCCGATACGCAGTATTTT
TRBJ2-6,TRBD1,.,TRBV28,CASSSGQGFSGANVLTF,TGTGCCAGCAGTTCGGGACAGGGTTTTTCTGGGGCCAACGTCCTGACTTTC
TRBJ1-2,TRBD1,few,TRBV7-2,CASSFSRQGTGGYTF,TGTGCCAGCAGTTTTAGCCGACAGGGTACAGGTGGCTACACCTTC
TRBJ1-2,.,.,TRBV9,CASSGEGYTF,TGTGCCAGCAGCGGGGAAGGCTACACCTTC
TRBJ2-1,TRBD2,.,TRBV28,CASTLRRGTYNEQFF,TGTGCCAGCACCCTGCGGCGGGGGACCTACAATGAGCAGTTCTTC
TRBJ2-7,.,.,TRBV20-1,CSAMTEYEQYF,TGCAGTGCTATGACAGAGTACGAGCAGTACTTC
TRBJ1-5,.,.,TRBV10-3,CAISESRVGGGNQPQHF,TGTGCCATCAGTGAGTCGAGAGTAGGGGGGGGGAATCAGCCCCAGCATTTT
TRBJ2-2,TRBD1,.,TRBV4-1,CASSRDSNRGFPGELFF,TGCGCCAGCAGCCGAGACTCGAACAGGGGTTTTCCCGGGGAGCTGTTTTTT
TRBJ2-7,.,.,TRBV11-3,CASSIGPGGYEQYF,TGTGCCAGCAGTATTGGTCCCGGGGGCTACGAGCAGTACTTC
TRBJ2-2,.,.,TRBV6-5,CASSRRGDSGELFF,TGTGCCAGCAGTCGAAGGGGGGACTCCGGGGAGCTGTTTTTT
TRBJ2-7,.,.,TRBV4-3,CASSQGLRSYEQYF,TGCGCCAGCAGCCAAGGACTACGCTCCTACGAGCAGTACTTC
TRBJ2-2,.,.,TRBV5-1,CASSLESSTTGELFF,TGCGCCAGCAGCTTGGAATCCAGCACCACCGGGGAGCTGTTTTTT
TRBJ2-5,.,.,TRBV3-1,CASSQNRQETQYF,TGTGCCAGCAGCCAAAATAGACAAGAGACCCAGTACTTC
TRBJ1-1,.,.,TRBV30,CAWSPNPGTEAFF,TGTGCCTGGAGTCCCAACCCGGGAACTGAAGCTTTCTTT
TRBJ2-4,TRBD1,.,TRBV12-3/TRBV12-4,CASSLGWDRGKNIQYF,TGTGCCAGCAGTTTAGGATGGGACAGGGGCAAAAACATTCAGTACTTC
TRBJ2-7,TRBD1,.,TRBV6-2/TRBV6-3,CASSPLPGQGTYEQYF,TGTGCCAGCAGTCCCCTCCCGGGACAGGGGACCTACGAGCAGTACTTC
TRBJ1-4,TRBD1,few,TRBV2,CASSVGQGNEKLFF,TGTGCCAGCAGTGTCGGACAGGGGAATGAAAAACTGTTTTTT
TRBJ1-2,.,.,TRBV29-1,CSVSGTVYGYTF,TGCAGCGTCTCCGGGACGGTCTATGGCTACACCTTC
TRBJ1-4,.,.,TRBV30,CAWRKMWGATNEKLFF,TGTGCCTGGAGGAAAATGTGGGGGGCAACTAATGAAAAACTGTTTTTT
TRBJ1-5,.,.,TRBV30,CAWSWGGQPQHF,TGTGCCTGGAGTTGGGGAGGGCAGCCCCAGCATTTT
TRBJ1-2,.,.,TRBV12-3/TRBV12-4,CASSAVGPYGYTF,TGTGCCAGCAGTGCCGTCGGGCCCTATGGCTACACCTTC
TRBJ2-7,TRBD1,.,TRBV3-1,CASSRQGGGEQYF,TGTGCCAGCAGCCGACAGGGCGGAGGCGAGCAGTACTTC
TRBJ1-1,.,.,TRBV6-2/TRBV6-3,CASSLFGANTEAFF,TGTGCCAGCAGTCTATTCGGGGCGAACACTGAAGCTTTCTTT
TRBJ1-6,.,.,TRBV5-4,CASSLALGRSSYNSPLHF,TGTGCCAGCAGCTTGGCCCTGGGAAGGTCGTCCTATAATTCACCCCTCCACTTT
TRBJ1-6,.,.,TRBV3-1,CASSPDRRTPLHF,TGTGCCAGCAGCCCGGACAGAAGGACACCCCTCCACTTT
TRBJ2-3,.,once,TRBV5-6,CASRTTSASSTDTQYF,TGTGCCAGCAGGACGACTAGTGCCTCTAGCACAGATACGCAGTATTTT
TRBJ1-2,.,.,TRBV7-9,CASSLMGSVYGYTF,TGTGCCAGCAGCTTAATGGGGTCGGTTTATGGCTACACCTTC
TRBJ2-7,.,.,TRBV7-2,CASSGSGSYEQYF,TGTGCCAGCAGCGGGTCCGGCTCCTACGAGCAGTACTTC
TRBJ1-1,.,once,TRBV20-1,CSAYRGTTGAFF,TGCAGTGCCTACCGAGGGACCACAGGAGCTTTCTTT
TRBJ2-3,.,once,TRBV25-1,CASYLEVLGGEKYTDTQYF,TGTGCCAGCTACCTCGAGGTATTAGGCGGGGAGAAATACACAGATACGCAGTATTTT
TRBJ2-7,.,.,TRBV11-2,CASRGKSSYEQYF,TGTGCCAGCAGGGGCAAGAGCTCCTACGAGCAGTACTTC